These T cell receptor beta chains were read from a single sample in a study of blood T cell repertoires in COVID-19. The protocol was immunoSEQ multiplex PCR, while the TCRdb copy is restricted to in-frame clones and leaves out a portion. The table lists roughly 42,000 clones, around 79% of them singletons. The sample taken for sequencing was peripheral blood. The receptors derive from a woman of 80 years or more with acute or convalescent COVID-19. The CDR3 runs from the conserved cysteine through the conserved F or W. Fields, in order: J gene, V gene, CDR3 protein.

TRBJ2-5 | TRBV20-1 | CSASPITEYQETQYF
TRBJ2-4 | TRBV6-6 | CASAPQGAMAKNIQYF
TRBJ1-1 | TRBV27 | CASHRQENTEAFF
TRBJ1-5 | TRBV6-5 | CASSYSRGSNQPQHF
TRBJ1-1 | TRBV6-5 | CASSYSRGRNTEAFF
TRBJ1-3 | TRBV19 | CASSARGSGNTIYF
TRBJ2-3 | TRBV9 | CASSVGGRVAADTQYF
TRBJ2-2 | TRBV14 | CASSQEWGRGTGELFF
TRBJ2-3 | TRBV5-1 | CASSLASGSGDTQYF
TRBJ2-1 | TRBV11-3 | CASSLSGLYNEQFF
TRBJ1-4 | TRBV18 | CASSPLQGFEKLFF
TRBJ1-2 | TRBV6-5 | CASNSEPGYYGYTF
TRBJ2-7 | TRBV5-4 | CASSLGTGLDYEQYF
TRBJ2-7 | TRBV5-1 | CASSLSQGPSEQYF
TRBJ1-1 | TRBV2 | CASSVQGNTEAFF
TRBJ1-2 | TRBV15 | CATSRAPGGDGYTF
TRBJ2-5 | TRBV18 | CASSPRTSGRGQETQYF
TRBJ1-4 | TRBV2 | CASRGQVGSEKLFF
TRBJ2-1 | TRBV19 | CASSIIRRGRGAGNNEQFF
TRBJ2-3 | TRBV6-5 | CASGAGGSTDTQYF
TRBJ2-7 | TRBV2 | CASSEMAGGSDEQYF
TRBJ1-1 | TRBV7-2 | CASSLQILGQGNTEAFF
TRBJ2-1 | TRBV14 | CASSQDQGRTIVNEQFF
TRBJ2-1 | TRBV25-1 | CASSATGPRSYNEQFF
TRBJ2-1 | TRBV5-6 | CASSSFLAGGGPYNEQFF
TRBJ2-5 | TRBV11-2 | CASSSSPGLNQETQYF
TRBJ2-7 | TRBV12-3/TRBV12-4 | CASRVTSGYEQYF
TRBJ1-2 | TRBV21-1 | CASSKAKGGRLLGYGYTF
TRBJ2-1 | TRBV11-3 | CASSGRAGAHNEQFF
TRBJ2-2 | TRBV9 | CASSVQTNTGELFF
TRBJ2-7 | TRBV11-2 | CASSLPTGLAGVGEQYF
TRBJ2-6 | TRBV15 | CATSKEDRGRTGANVLTF
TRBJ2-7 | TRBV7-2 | CASSFPEGTSGNEQYF
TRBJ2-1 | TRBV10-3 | CAIRESGSSYNEQFF
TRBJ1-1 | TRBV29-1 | CSVSKGIPLNTEAFF
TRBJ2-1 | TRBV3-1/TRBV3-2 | CASSRTSGRGVNEQFF
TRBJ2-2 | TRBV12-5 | CASADPRGVGPGELFF
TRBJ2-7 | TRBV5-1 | CASSWGTGVSYEQYF
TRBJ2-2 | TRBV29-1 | CSGQGIGAAGELFF
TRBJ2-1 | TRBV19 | CARLRTSRGNEQFF
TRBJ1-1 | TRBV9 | CASSAGSRNTEAFF